A single sample is the source of the 18 T cell receptor beta chains below, sequenced in a study of CD8 T cells in ankylosing spondylitis. Study-level results: Within ankylosing spondylitis blood, a TCR beta motif made up of under 10 highly homologous variants appeared to be characteristic.

TCRdb re-derived calls from the 5' RACE reads in MiXCR, one entry per CDR3 protein. Seen here are 650,000 to 800,000 distinct CDR3 sequences, under 20% observed once, and the top ten hold about a fifth. These TCRs' antigens remain unknown. What was sequenced was blood, either unsorted or a sorted T cell fraction (not recorded which). Receptors were obtained from a male donor with ankylosing spondylitis.

The chain recombines TRBV5-1 with TRBJ2-2, with D perhaps matching TRBD1 (5 bases). The V end lost 0 bases, the J end lost 4 bases, and 10 bases lay between the germline ends. This CDR3 spans 15 amino acids. Germline CDR1 and CDR2: SGHRS and YFSETQ. Here the CDR3 reads CASSLAQGLTGELFF. CDR3 nucleotide sequence: TGCGCCAGCAGCTTGGCCCAGGGCCTCACCGGGGAGCTGTTTTTT.

V and J are TRBV27 and TRBJ2-7; 8 nucleotides match TRBD2. V was pared by 7 bases and J by 0 bases, with 8 bases of the junction left unmatched. Germline CDR1 and CDR2: MNHEY and SMNVEV (reference sequence). CDR3 length: 15 residues. CDR3 nucleotide sequence: TGTGCCAGCAAAAAGGGCAGCGGGGGCTCCTACGAGCAGTACTTC. Protein sequence: CASKKGSGGSYEQYF.

The chain employs TRBV7-2 and TRBJ2-7; tentatively, D is TRBD1 (5 bases). Per germline, CDR1 SGHTA and CDR2 FQGNSA. Trimming left V 1 base short and J 9 bases short, with 10 bases between. The CDR3 runs 12 residues. Here the CDR3 DNA reads TGTGCCAGCAGCTTAGTCAGGGCCGCGCAGTACTTC. Translated: CASSLVRAAQYF. Full variable domain (missing parts from reference TRBV7-2 and TRBJ2-7): GAGVSQSPSNKVTEKGKDVELRCDPISGHTALYWYRQSLGQGLEFLIYFQGNSAPDKSGLPSDRFSAERTGGSVSTLTIQRTQQEDSAVYLCASSLVRAAQYFGPGTRLTVT.

The chain combines TRBV6-1 with TRBJ1-1, with TRBD1 identical over 9 bases. This CDR3 comprises 17 residues. Germline-derived CDR1 and CDR2 are MNHNS and SASEGT. Germline trimming cut 7 bases from V and 0 bases from J; bases unmatched to any gene: 12. The CDR3, as DNA: TGTGCCAGCAATCATGCGGGACAGGGATTAATGAACACTGAAGCTTTCTTT. Translated, it gives CASNHAGQGLMNTEAFF.

The gene calls are TRBV12-3 or TRBV12-4 and TRBJ1-3; D call uncertain. V shed 5 bases and J shed 0 bases, with 17 bases lying between them. The CDR3 totals 17 residues. The CDR3 region has the DNA TGTGCCAGCAGTCTATATGGACGGACGTTCTCTGGAAACACCATATATTTT. Its protein is CASSLYGRTFSGNTIYF.

CDR3 coding DNA: TGTGCCAGCAGCCCCCTCGGGGAAGGGTCGCAGTATTTT. This translates into CASSPLGEGSQYF. The chain couples TRBV4-2 to TRBJ2-3; maybe TRBD2 (5 bases). Looked up from germline, CDR1 is LGHNA and CDR2 is YNFKEQ. The CDR3 sequence is 13 residues long. Trimming took 4 bases from V and 10 from J, leaving 15 bases between them.

In its sample, this clonotype was seen a few times. Its ends do not fully match the called genes, so a read error is possible. The gene calls are TRBV5-1 and TRBJ1-5; tentative D call: TRBD1 (5 bases). CDR3 length: 15 amino acids. Per the germline V gene, CDR1 is SGHRS and CDR2 is YFSETQ. For the CDR3, the DNA is TGTGCCAGCAGCCCAAACACGGGGGGGAATCAGCCCCAGCATTTT. Protein product: CASSPNTGGNQPQHF. The full variable domain, in which reference TRBV5-1 and TRBJ1-5 provide the parts outside the CDR3, is KAGVTQTPRYLIKTRGQQVTLSCSPISGHRSVSWYQQTPGQGLQFLFEYFSETQRNKGNFPGRFSGRQFSNSRSEMNVSTLELGDSALYLCASSPNTGGNQPQHFGDGTRLSIL.

The rearrangement uses TRBV4-1 and TRBJ2-4; the match to TRBD2 covers 7 bases. The germline gives CDR1 MGHRA, CDR2 YSYEKL. V lost 0 bases, J lost 6 bases, and 5 bases stayed unmatched. There are 15 residues in the CDR3. DNA for the CDR3: TGCGCCAGCAGCCAAGATAGGACGGGGGGAAACATTCAGTACTTC. It specifies CASSQDRTGGNIQYF.

This clonotype was detected only a few times. This chain joins TRBV20-1 and TRBJ2-5; D possibly corresponds to TRBD1 (6 bases). In germline, CDR1 is DFQATT, CDR2 SNEGSKA (reference sequence). CDR3 length: 14 amino acids. V lost 1 base and J lost 2, with 11 bases in between. CDR3 DNA sequence: TGCAGTGCTAGAGCGGGACAACCTCAAGAGACCCAGTACTTC. Translation: CSARAGQPQETQYF.

CDR3 coding DNA: TGTGCCAGCAGTATGACAGGGTTCAATGAGCAGTTCTTC. It is translated as CASSMTGFNEQFF. This chain connects TRBV27 to TRBJ2-1; 7 bases match TRBD1. The J segment lost 6 bases and the V segment lost 5 bases, leaving 4 bases of the junction unmatched. The germline gives CDR1 MNHEY, CDR2 SMNVEV (reference sequence). The CDR3 has 13 residues.

This clonotype has just a few counts. This sequence joins TRBV29-1 and TRBJ2-3; the match to TRBD2 covers 7 bases. The CDR3 is made up of 13 amino acids. Germline V gene lookup returns CDR1 SQVTM and CDR2 ANQGSEA. V was clipped by 4 bases and J by 1 base; unmatched bases: 2. In DNA, the CDR3 is TGCAGCGTTGGGGGGGGTGGCACAGATACGCAGTATTTT. Protein: CSVGGGGTDTQYF.

V and J are TRBV12-3 or TRBV12-4 and TRBJ2-3, with TRBD2 as a possible D gene (5 bases). This CDR3 spans 15 amino acids. The V end lost 7 bases, the J end lost 0 bases, and 14 bases lay between the germline ends. The CDR3 region is CASIQAGRSTDTQYF. The CDR3 DNA follows: TGTGCCAGCATTCAGGCGGGTAGGAGCACAGATACGCAGTATTTT.

This clonotype was seen many times. The chain has TRBV7-9 and TRBJ1-4, with TRBD1 matching over 8 bases. Losses at the gene ends were 6 bases for V and 5 bases for J; bases not matched to a gene: 8. Germline-derived CDR1 and CDR2 are SEHNR and FQNEAQ (reference sequence). The CDR3 sequence is 15 residues long. CDR3 DNA: TGTGCCAGCAGACGACGGACAGGGACGAATGAAAAACTGTTTTTT. Translated: CASRRRTGTNEKLFF.

In this sample, this clonotype turned up a few times. This chain joins TRBV29-1 and TRBJ1-1; D is possibly TRBD1 (5 bases). Trimming stripped 6 bases from V and 3 bases from J, with 11 bases between. CDR1 is SQVTM, CDR2 ANQGSEA, per germline. This CDR3 is built from 12 residues. The CDR3 DNA reads as TGCAGCGTCATGACAGCCTACACTGAAGCTTTCTTT. Translating it yields CSVMTAYTEAFF.

The CDR3 region has the DNA TGTGCCAGCAGCTACCTCTCCAATGAGCAGTTCTTC. Its protein is CASSYLSNEQFF. This chain connects TRBV7-2 to TRBJ2-1; D is undetermined. This CDR3 is built from 12 residues. CDR1 SGHTA and CDR2 FQGNSA come from the germline V gene. V lost 4 bases and J lost 6, with 7 bases in between.

Sample share makes this clonotype medium-sized (0.01 to 0.1%). The CDR3 DNA reads TGTGCCAGCGGAGCGGACAGGGGACACAATGAGCAGTTCTTC. Translated, it gives CASGADRGHNEQFF. This chain joins TRBV12-3 or TRBV12-4 and TRBJ2-1; TRBD1 matches at 9 bases. The CDR3 runs to 14 residues. J lost 5 bases, V lost 8 bases, and 7 bases had no gene match.

This sequence joins TRBV6-2 or TRBV6-3 and TRBJ2-3; TRBD2 matches at 11 bases. The germline CDR1 and CDR2 sequences are MNHEY and SVGEGT. Losses at the gene ends were 7 bases for V and 5 bases for J; bases not matched to a gene: 5. This CDR3 comprises 14 residues. Written as DNA, the CDR3 is TGTGCCAGCATTAGCGGGAGGGCCAAAGATACGCAGTATTTT. Encoded protein: CASISGRAKDTQYF.

This sequence joins TRBV30 and TRBJ2-7; 7 nucleotides line up with TRBD1. J gave up 2 bases and V 1 base, and 11 bases lay outside the gene matches. The germline V gene has CDR1 GTSNPN and CDR2 SVGIG (reference sequence). The CDR3 totals 16 residues. CDR3: CAWSGSAGTATYEQYF. DNA for the CDR3: TGTGCCTGGAGTGGCTCAGCCGGGACAGCAACCTACGAGCAGTACTTC.